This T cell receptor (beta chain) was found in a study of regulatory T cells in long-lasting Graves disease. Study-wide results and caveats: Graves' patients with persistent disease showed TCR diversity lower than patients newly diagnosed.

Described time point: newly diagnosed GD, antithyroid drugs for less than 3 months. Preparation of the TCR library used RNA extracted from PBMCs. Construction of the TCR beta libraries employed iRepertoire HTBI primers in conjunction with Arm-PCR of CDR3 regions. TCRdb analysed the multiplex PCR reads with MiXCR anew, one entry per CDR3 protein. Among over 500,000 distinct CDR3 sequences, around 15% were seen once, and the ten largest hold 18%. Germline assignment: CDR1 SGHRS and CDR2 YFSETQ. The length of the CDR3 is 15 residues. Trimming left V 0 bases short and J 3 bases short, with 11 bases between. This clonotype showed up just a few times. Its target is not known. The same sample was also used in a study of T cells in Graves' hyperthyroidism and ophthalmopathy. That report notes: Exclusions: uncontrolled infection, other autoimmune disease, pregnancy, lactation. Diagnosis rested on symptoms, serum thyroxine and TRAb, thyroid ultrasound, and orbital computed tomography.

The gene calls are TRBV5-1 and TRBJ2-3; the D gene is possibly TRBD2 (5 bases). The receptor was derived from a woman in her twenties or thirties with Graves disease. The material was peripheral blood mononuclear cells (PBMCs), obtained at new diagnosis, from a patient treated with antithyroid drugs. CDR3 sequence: CASSLGSAKTDTQYF. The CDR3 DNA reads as TGCGCCAGCAGCTTGGGTAGCGCAAAAACAGATACGCAGTATTTT.